A single sample gave rise to the 5 T cell receptor beta chains below, sequenced in a study of immune evolution from preneoplasia to lung adenocarcinoma. Using immunoSEQ multiplex PCR, the repertoire was profiled, and TCRdb retains in-frame clones only, with some absent. The table shows under 11,000 clones, with about four fifths occurring only once. The sample consisted of FFPE minimally invasive lung adenocarcinoma tissue. Receptors were obtained from a person between 55 and 80 years old with lung adenocarcinoma.

The rearrangement uses TRBV7-9 and TRBJ1-2, with D hard to call. V lost 5 bases and J lost 8, with 12 bases in between. The CDR3 has 12 amino acids. The V gene's germline CDR1 is SEHNR and CDR2 FQNEAQ (reference sequence). In DNA, the CDR3 is TGTGCCAGCAGCACCACGGCAGGCGGCTACACCTTC. Translating it yields CASSTTAGGYTF. Looking up the rest from reference TRBV7-9 and TRBJ1-2 gives the full variable domain: DTGVSQNPRHKITKRGQNVTFRCDPISEHNRLYWYRQTLGQGPEFLTYFQNEAQLEKSRLLSDRFSAERPKGSFSTLEIQRTEQGDSAMYLCASSTTAGGYTFGSGTRLTVV.

This clone showed up just a few times. The rearrangement links TRBV7-3 to TRBJ1-3, with 7 positions matching TRBD1. This CDR3 spans 14 amino acids. Germline assignment: CDR1 SGHTA and CDR2 FQGTGA. J was trimmed by 3 bases and V by 4 bases; bases with no gene match: 3. This chain's CDR3 is CASSSGQIGNTIYF. As DNA, the CDR3 is TGTGCCAGCAGCTCGGGACAGATTGGAAACACCATATATTTT.

The chain carries TRBV6-6 and TRBJ2-2; 9 bases are shared with TRBD2. V lost 8 bases to trimming and J lost 5 bases; unmatched junction nucleotides: 6. CDR3 length: 14 residues. Germline lookup yields CDR1 MNHNY and CDR2 SVGAGI (reference sequence). CDR3 loop: CASAGGRATGELFF. The CDR3 nucleotides are TGTGCCAGCGCTGGCGGGAGGGCGACCGGGGAGCTGTTTTTT.

The chain couples TRBV28 to TRBJ1-1; D may be TRBD1 (6 bases). CDR1 is MDHEN and CDR2 is SYDVKM in the germline V gene. This CDR3 has 13 residues. The germline V and J ends were trimmed by 5 bases and 4 bases, with 11 bases remaining between them. The CDR3 spells CASSVRGPTEAFF. CDR3 nucleotides: TGTGCCAGCAGTGTCAGGGGTCCCACTGAAGCTTTCTTT.

The genes are TRBV7-3 and TRBJ2-7; D could derive from TRBD1 or TRBD2 (5 bases each). The V gene lost 3 bases and the J gene lost 3 bases, with 9 bases spanning the gap. The CDR3 is 13 amino acids. The germline V gene encodes CDR1 SGHTA and CDR2 FQGTGA. The CDR3 DNA sequence: TGTGCCAGCAGCTTGGGGGAGTACTACGAGCAGTACTTC. This codes for CASSLGEYYEQYF. The whole variable domain, remainder taken from reference TRBV7-3 and TRBJ2-7, is GAGVSQTPSNKVTEKGKYVELRCDPISGHTALYWYRQSLGQGPEFLIYFQGTGAADDSGLPNDRFFAVRPEGSVSTLKIQRTERGDSAVYLCASSLGEYYEQYFGPGTRLTVT.